This T cell receptor beta chain was captured in a study of T cells after yellow fever vaccination. Using its own MiXCR run on the 5' RACE reads, TCRdb lists one record per CDR3 protein. The top ten clones hold 15% to 20% of a sample with around 320,000 distinct CDR3 sequences, 3.5% to 4.5% of them seen once. In the case of this clonotype: Its specificity is unknown.

V gave up 1 base and J gave up 14 bases, with 15 bases separating them. The germline CDR1 and CDR2 sequences are MGHRA and YSYEKL. This CDR3 has 14 residues. Overall study findings and caveats: Only a small proportion of the clonotypes turned up in both the CD4 and the CD8 compartments, likely arising from convergent recombination.

This receptor was obtained from a man between 18 and 29 years old who received the YFV17D yellow fever vaccine. Sequenced here: PBMCs, sampled 15 days after the yellow fever booster vaccination. The V call is TRBV4-1, the J call TRBJ1-6; D call uncertain. This CDR3 is CASSQVPGRESLHF. The DNA for the CDR3 is TGCGCCAGCAGCCAAGTCCCGGGGAGGGAATCCCTCCACTTT.